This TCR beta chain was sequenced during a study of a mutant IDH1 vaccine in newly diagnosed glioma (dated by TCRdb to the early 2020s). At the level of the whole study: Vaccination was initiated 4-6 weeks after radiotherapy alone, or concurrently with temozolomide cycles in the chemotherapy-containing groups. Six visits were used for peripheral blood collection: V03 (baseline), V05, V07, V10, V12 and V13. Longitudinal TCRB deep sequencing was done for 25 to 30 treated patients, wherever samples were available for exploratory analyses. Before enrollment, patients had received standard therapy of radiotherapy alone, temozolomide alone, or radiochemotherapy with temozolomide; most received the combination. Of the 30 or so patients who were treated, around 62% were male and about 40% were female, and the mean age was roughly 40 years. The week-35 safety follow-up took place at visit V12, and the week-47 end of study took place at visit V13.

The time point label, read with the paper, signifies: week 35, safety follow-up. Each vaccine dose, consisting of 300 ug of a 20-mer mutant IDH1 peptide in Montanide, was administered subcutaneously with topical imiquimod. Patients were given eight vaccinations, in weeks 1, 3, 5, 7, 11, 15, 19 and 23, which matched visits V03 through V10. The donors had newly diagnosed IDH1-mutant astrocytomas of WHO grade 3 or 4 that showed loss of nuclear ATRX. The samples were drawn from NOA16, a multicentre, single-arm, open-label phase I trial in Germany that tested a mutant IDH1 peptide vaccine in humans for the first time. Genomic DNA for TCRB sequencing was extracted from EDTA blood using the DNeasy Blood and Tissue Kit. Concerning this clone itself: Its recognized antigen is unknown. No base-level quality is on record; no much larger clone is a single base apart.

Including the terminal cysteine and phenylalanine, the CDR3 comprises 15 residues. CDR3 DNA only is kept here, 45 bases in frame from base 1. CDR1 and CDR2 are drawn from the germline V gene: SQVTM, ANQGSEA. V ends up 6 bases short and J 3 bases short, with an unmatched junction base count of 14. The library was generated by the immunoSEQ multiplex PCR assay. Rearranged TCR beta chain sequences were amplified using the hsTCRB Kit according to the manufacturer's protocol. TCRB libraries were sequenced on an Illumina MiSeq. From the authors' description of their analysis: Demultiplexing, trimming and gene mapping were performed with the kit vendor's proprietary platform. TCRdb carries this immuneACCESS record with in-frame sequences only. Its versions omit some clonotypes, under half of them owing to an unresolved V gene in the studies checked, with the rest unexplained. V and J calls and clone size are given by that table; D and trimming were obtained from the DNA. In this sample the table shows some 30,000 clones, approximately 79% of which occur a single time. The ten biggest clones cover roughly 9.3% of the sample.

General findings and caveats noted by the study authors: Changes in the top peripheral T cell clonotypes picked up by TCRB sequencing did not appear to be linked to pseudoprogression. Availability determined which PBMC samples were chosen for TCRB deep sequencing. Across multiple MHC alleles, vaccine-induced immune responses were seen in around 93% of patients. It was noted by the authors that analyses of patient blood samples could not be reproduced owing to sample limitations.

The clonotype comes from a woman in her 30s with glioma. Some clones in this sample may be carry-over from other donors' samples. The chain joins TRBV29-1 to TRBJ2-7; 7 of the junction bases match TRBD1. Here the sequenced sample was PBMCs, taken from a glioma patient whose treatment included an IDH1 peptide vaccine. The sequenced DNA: TGCAGCGTACAGGACCTCACAGGGGAAAGCTACGAGCAGTACTTC. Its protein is CSVQDLTGESYEQYF.